The 19 T cell receptor beta chains presented below share a single source sample, sequenced in a study of cytomegalovirus exposure and HLA in healthy donors. Generated by immunoSEQ multiplex PCR, the TCRdb table keeps only in-frame clones and is missing some. The sample has approximately 64,000 clones, roughly 89% seen once. The sample comprised PBMCs. Source of these receptors: a woman aged 18-29 years in good health and CMV-seronegative.

Sample share makes this clone medium-sized. The chain links TRBV5-3 to TRBJ1-1; 7 positions agree with TRBD1. TRBV5-3 is identified as an open reading frame with a role that is uncertain. Unmatched junction bases numbered 9, after V lost 4 bases and J lost 0 bases. The CDR3 has 16 amino acids. The CDR3 spells CARSRHSTGLNTEAFF. CDR3 nucleotides: TGTGCCAGAAGCCGCCACTCGACAGGGTTGAACACTGAAGCTTTCTTT.

This sequence joins TRBV27 and TRBJ2-1, with 8 bases fitting TRBD1. V shed 8 bases, J shed 9 bases, and the junction held 6 bases outside the gene matches. The CDR3 sequence is 12 residues long. Germline values: CDR1 MNHEY, CDR2 SMNVEV (reference sequence). The CDR3 loop reads CASGWTGFEQFF. The CDR3 coding sequence is TGTGCCAGCGGATGGACAGGGTTTGAGCAGTTCTTC.

The chain links TRBV4-1 to TRBJ1-4; D not resolved. The CDR3 length is 15 residues. Per germline, CDR1 MGHRA and CDR2 YSYEKL. Trimming took 1 base from V and 0 from J, leaving 6 bases between them. The CDR3 DNA sequence: TGCGCCAGCAGCCAAGTTGCGGCAACTAATGAAAAACTGTTTTTT. The encoded protein is CASSQVAATNEKLFF.

This rearrangement joins TRBV5-1 to TRBJ2-3; no clear D gene. Germline V gene sequence: CDR1 SGHRS, CDR2 YFSETQ. CDR3 length: 16 residues. Trimming took 0 bases from V and 0 from J, leaving 11 bases between them. In DNA form, the CDR3 reads TGCGCCAGCAGCTTGGGTGTGGGCCGGAGCACAGATACGCAGTATTTT. It yields the protein CASSLGVGRSTDTQYF.

The V and J genes are TRBV4-2 and TRBJ2-3, with 8 nucleotides matching TRBD2. The V gene's germline CDR1 is LGHNA and CDR2 YNFKEQ. The CDR3 spans 14 residues. V lost 2 bases, J lost 6 bases, and 4 bases stayed unmatched. This chain's CDR3 is CASSQRVAGDTQYF. The CDR3 DNA is TGTGCCAGCAGCCAACGGGTAGCGGGGGATACGCAGTATTTT.

The chain links TRBV11-2 to TRBJ2-7; D might be TRBD1 (6 bases). Germline lookup yields CDR1 SGHAT and CDR2 FQNNGV. Trimming pared 5 bases from V and 0 bases from J, leaving 8 bases between. This CDR3 contains 13 residues. CDR3 sequence: CASSGGSSYEQYF. CDR3 bases: TGTGCCAGCAGCGGGGGCAGCTCCTACGAGCAGTACTTC.

This chain joins TRBV9 and TRBJ1-4; possible D gene TRBD1, 5 bases. V was shortened by 3 bases and J by 8 bases, with 17 bases between the two germline ends. Germline CDR1 SGDLS, CDR2 YYNGEE. The CDR3 sequence is 15 residues long. CDR3 residues: CASSATAGHEEKLFF. For the CDR3, the DNA is TGTGCCAGCAGCGCCACAGCGGGGCATGAGGAAAAACTGTTTTTT.

In DNA form, the CDR3 reads TGTGCCAGCAGCTTAATGGGAGTCTATAGCACAGATACGCAGTATTTT. It translates to CASSLMGVYSTDTQYF. This chain links TRBV7-2 with TRBJ2-3; TRBD2 might be the D (5 bases). Trimming took off 2 bases at V and 0 bases at J, with 12 bases between the two ends. CDR3 length equals 16 residues. Germline CDR1 and CDR2: SGHTA and FQGNSA.

J is TRBJ1-2 and V is TRBV4-2; D call uncertain. Deletions cut 5 bases from V and 1 base from J, with 17 bases between. Germline values: CDR1 LGHNA, CDR2 YNFKEQ. This CDR3 spans 16 amino acids. The CDR3 spells CASSYSAEAFNYGYTF. The CDR3 bases are TGTGCCAGCAGCTACTCCGCGGAAGCTTTTAACTATGGCTACACCTTC.

CDR3 sequence: CASRPTGPYEQYF. The CDR3 nucleotides are TGTGCCAGCAGACCGACAGGGCCCTACGAGCAGTACTTC. V and J are TRBV28 and TRBJ2-7; TRBD1 matches 7 bases. Germline loops: CDR1 MDHEN, CDR2 SYDVKM. V dropped 6 bases and J dropped 2; count of bases not matched to a gene: 4. This CDR3 spans 13 amino acids.

The V gene is TRBV5-1, the J gene TRBJ2-7; 8 bases fit TRBD1. J gave up 3 bases and V 0 bases, and 5 bases lay outside the gene matches. Germline V gene sequence: CDR1 SGHRS, CDR2 YFSETQ. The CDR3 sequence is 15 residues long. Written as DNA, the CDR3 is TGCGCCAGCAGCTTGGGGCAGGGGGCTTTCTACGAGCAGTACTTC. Translated: CASSLGQGAFYEQYF.

This rearrangement joins TRBV5-8 to TRBJ2-7; TRBD1 might be the D (6 bases). Germline CDR1 is SGHTS and CDR2 is YDEGEE. CDR3 length: 18 residues. V was shortened by 1 base and J by 1 base, with 21 bases between the two germline ends. The CDR3 coding sequence is TGTGCCAGCAGCTTGCTACAGGACCTGGATCAGGGGTCCTACGAGCAGTACTTC. Protein sequence: CASSLLQDLDQGSYEQYF.

The chain carries TRBV11-2 and TRBJ2-7, with D tentatively TRBD2 (5 bases). CDR3 length: 15 amino acids. Between the trimmed V and J ends, which lost 2 bases and 0 bases, there was a span of 11 bases. From germline, CDR1 is SGHAT and CDR2 FQNNGV. The CDR3 loop is CASSLQRGSSYEQYF. The CDR3 region has the DNA TGTGCCAGCAGCTTACAGCGAGGGAGCTCCTACGAGCAGTACTTC.

The chain recombines TRBV19 with TRBJ1-5; 9 bases agree with TRBD1. The CDR3 length is 13 residues. V shed 3 bases and J 11 bases; nucleotides not matched to a gene: 5. Looked up from germline, CDR1 is LNHDA and CDR2 is SQIVND (reference sequence). The CDR3 spells CASSMGQGISQHF. In DNA form, the CDR3 reads TGTGCCAGTAGTATGGGACAGGGTATCTCCCAGCATTTT.

The genes are TRBV6-5 and TRBJ1-2; unclear D gene. Per the germline V gene, CDR1 is MNHEY and CDR2 is SVGAGI. CDR3 length equals 13 residues. V lost 6 bases and J lost 4, with 12 bases in between. The CDR3 sequence: CASSSTGIYGYTF. DNA of the CDR3: TGTGCCAGCAGCTCCACCGGTATCTATGGCTACACCTTC.

The chain couples TRBV5-1 to TRBJ2-7; 10 bases match TRBD2. The germline gives CDR1 SGHRS, CDR2 YFSETQ. The CDR3 is 15 residues long. V dropped 0 bases and J dropped 4; count of bases not matched to a gene: 4. The DNA for the CDR3 is TGCGCCAGCAGCTTGGTACTAGCGGGACGGTACGAGCAGTACTTC. It codes for CASSLVLAGRYEQYF.

This sequence joins TRBV29-1 and TRBJ2-5; 8 nucleotides align to TRBD1. The CDR3 has 14 residues. J gave up 2 bases and V 5 bases, and 7 bases lay outside the gene matches. The germline V gene encodes CDR1 SQVTM and CDR2 ANQGSEA. The CDR3 DNA sequence: TGCAGCGTTTCGACAGGGGCTCCTCAAGAGACCCAGTACTTC. Its protein product is CSVSTGAPQETQYF.

This chain joins TRBV28 and TRBJ2-7; 8 bases agree with TRBD1. J was trimmed by 9 bases and V by 5 bases; bases with no gene match: 15. Per the germline V gene, CDR1 is MDHEN and CDR2 is SYDVKM. CDR3 length: 15 residues. CDR3 coding DNA: TGTGCCAGCAGTCCTCCGACAGGGGCGGCCGCTGGGCAGTACTTC. Translation gives CASSPPTGAAAGQYF.

The V call is TRBV5-5, the J call TRBJ2-7, with TRBD1 matching 8 bases. V was clipped by 0 bases and J by 7 bases; unmatched bases: 9. Germline CDR1 SGHKS, CDR2 YYEKEE (reference sequence). This CDR3 comprises 15 residues. CDR3 amino acids: CASSLDWQGAQEQYF. The DNA of the CDR3 is TGTGCCAGCAGCTTGGATTGGCAGGGGGCGCAGGAGCAGTACTTC.